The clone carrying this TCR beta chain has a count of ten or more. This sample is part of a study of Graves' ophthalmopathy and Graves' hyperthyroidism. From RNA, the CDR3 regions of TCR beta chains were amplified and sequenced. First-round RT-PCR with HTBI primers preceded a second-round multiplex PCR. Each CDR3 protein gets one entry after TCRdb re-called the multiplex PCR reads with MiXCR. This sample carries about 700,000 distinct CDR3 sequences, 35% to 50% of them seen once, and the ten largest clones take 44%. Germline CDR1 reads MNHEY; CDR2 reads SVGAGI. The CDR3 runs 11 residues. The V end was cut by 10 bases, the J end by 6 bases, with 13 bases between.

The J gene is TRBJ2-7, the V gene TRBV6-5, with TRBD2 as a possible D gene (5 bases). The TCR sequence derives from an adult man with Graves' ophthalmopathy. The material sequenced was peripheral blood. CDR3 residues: CATTTRGEQYF. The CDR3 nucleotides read TGTGCCACTACGACCCGGGGCGAGCAGTACTTC.